This TCR beta chain was sequenced during a study of blood T cells in healthy people across ages. Points from the study as a whole: Older age went with lower TCR beta diversity per million T cells, in a roughly linear way. Higher diversity and more naive CD4+ cells were features of long-lived donors, compared to aged donors.

The CDR3 covers 15 residues. CDR1 and CDR2 from the germline V gene are SGDLS and YYNGEE. V dropped 0 bases and J dropped 1 base, with 9 bases sitting between them. Each donor was a healthy Caucasian individual from Russia, aged about 6 to 95. It was with a sample-barcoded 5' primer and a J-beta primer mix that a second PCR of roughly 7 to 12 cycles was run. The template-switch adaptor was a 5' adaptor with 12 random nucleotides. It tagged each cDNA molecule. MiXCR, applied by TCRdb to the 5' RACE reads, yields one record per CDR3 protein. The data contain 1.5 million to 2 million distinct CDR3 sequences, 28% of them singletons. This clonotype has at least ten counts. What it binds is not known.

The sequence came from a woman aged 25 to 39 in good health. The sample was blood. V is TRBV9 and J is TRBJ2-3, with D possibly matching TRBD2 (6 bases). The CDR3 loop reads CASSVVGGGTDTQYF. The CDR3 DNA is TGTGCCAGCAGCGTAGTTGGCGGGGGCACAGATACGCAGTATTTT.